One T cell receptor beta chain is described in this entry. Its antigen is currently unknown. Time point of the sample: week 5, during vaccination. All doses held 300 ug of mutant IDH1 20-mer peptide, with topical imiquimod. These data come from a study of a mutant IDH1 vaccine in newly diagnosed glioma. The overall study: Averaging about 37 years of age, treated patients were around 60% male and roughly 40% female.

Sequencing was performed with immunoSEQ multiplex PCR; in TCRdb, only in-frame clones are kept and a portion is missing. The table shows almost 30,000 clones, with roughly nine tenths occurring only once. V was clipped by 6 bases and J by 7 bases; unmatched bases: 5. This CDR3 is 15 amino acids long. CDR1 is SEHNR, CDR2 FQNEAQ, per germline (reference sequence). The receptor was isolated from a woman in her 40s with glioma. Some clones in this sample may be carry-over from other donors' samples. J is TRBJ2-2 and V is TRBV7-9, with 13 bases matching TRBD2. The specimen was peripheral blood mononuclear cells (PBMCs), collected from a glioma patient whose treatment included an IDH1 peptide vaccine. CDR3 DNA: TGTGCCAGCAGAGGACTAGCGGGAGTACGCGGGGAGCTGTTTTTT. It is translated as CASRGLAGVRGELFF.